The clone carrying this T cell receptor (beta chain) showed up many times. This sample is part of a study of response to subunit inactivated influenza vaccine. MiXCR was run by TCRdb on the RT-PCR reads, yielding one entry per CDR3 protein. The sample lists around 320,000 distinct CDR3 sequences, about 20% occurring once. Trimming took 0 bases from V and 1 from J, leaving 6 bases between them. The CDR3 length is 14 residues. Germline assignment: CDR1 SGHVS and CDR2 FQNEAQ. The receptor comes from a man between 50 and 75 years old who received an inactivated influenza vaccine. This chain connects TRBV7-8 to TRBJ1-1; D gene unclear. The sample was PBMCs from blood, taken less than 22 months after vaccination. CDR3 loop: CASSLAVKNTEAFF. The CDR3, as DNA: TGTGCCAGCAGCTTAGCTGTGAAGAACACTGAAGCTTTCTTT.